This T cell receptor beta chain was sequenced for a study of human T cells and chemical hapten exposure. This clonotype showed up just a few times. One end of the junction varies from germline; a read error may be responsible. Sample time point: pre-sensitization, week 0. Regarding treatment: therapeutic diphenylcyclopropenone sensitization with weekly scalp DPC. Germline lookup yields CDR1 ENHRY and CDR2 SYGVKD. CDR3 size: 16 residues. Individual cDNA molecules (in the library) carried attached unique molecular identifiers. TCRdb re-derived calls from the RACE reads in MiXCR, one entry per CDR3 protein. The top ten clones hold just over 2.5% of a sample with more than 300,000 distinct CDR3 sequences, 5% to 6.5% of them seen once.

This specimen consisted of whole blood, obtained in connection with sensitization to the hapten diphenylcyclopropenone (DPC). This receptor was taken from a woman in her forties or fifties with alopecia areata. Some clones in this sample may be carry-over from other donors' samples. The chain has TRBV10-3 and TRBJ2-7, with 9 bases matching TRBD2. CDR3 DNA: TGTGTCATCAGGGAAGGGCCTAGCGGGGTTTCCTACGAGCAGTACTTC. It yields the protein CVIREGPSGVSYEQYF.